The 18 T cell receptor beta chains reported below all come from one sample, sequenced in a study of cytomegalovirus exposure and HLA in healthy donors. 13 Jbeta primers and 60 Vbeta primers were used for the PCR. Assay used: immunoSEQ multiplex PCR; TCRdb lists only in-frame clones, some missing. This table lists about 190,000 clones. What was sequenced was PBMCs. These receptors originate from a young man in good health and CMV-seronegative.

The chain has TRBV5-6 and TRBJ1-1; possible D gene TRBD1, 5 bases. V dropped 3 bases and J dropped 4 bases, with 22 bases sitting between them. Germline CDR1 and CDR2: SGHDT and YYEEEE. This CDR3 region has 17 residues. The CDR3 loop is CASSSPFEDRGSTEAFF. The CDR3 DNA is TGTGCCAGCAGCTCCCCGTTTGAGGACCGGGGGTCCACTGAAGCTTTCTTT.

V is TRBV6-6 and J is TRBJ2-5; 10 bases line up with TRBD2. Matching the DNA end better, TRBJ2-7 makes the J call doubtful. From germline, CDR1 is MNHNY and CDR2 SVGAGI (reference sequence). The CDR3 runs to 16 residues. The CDR3 loop is CASSYMLLAGSYEQYF. CDR3 nucleotide sequence: TGTGCCAGCAGTTACATGTTACTAGCGGGATCCTACGAGCAGTACTTC.

Of note for this clone: Other DNA sequences in the same sample also yield this CDR3. The chain has TRBV4-2 and TRBJ2-3; 7 bases are a match to TRBD2. The CDR3 covers 16 residues. Trimming removed 0 bases from V and 3 bases from J; junction bases left unmatched: 6. Germline V gene data show CDR1 as LGHNA and CDR2 as YNFKEQ. The CDR3 nucleotides read TGTGCCAGCAGCCAAGATGGTGGGGGGGGAACAGATACGCAGTATTTT. Translated: CASSQDGGGGTDTQYF.

This sequence joins TRBV30 and TRBJ2-1; maybe TRBD1 (6 bases). CDR1 GTSNPN and CDR2 SVGIG come from the germline V gene (reference sequence). Trimming stripped 1 base from V and 10 bases from J, with 11 bases between. The CDR3 loop spans 12 amino acids. Here the CDR3 DNA reads TGTGCCTGGAGTGCTAGGGGGACAGAGCAGTTCTTC. This sequence encodes CAWSARGTEQFF.

The chain links TRBV18 to TRBJ2-2; 8 nucleotides line up with TRBD1. Germline V CDR1 and CDR2: KGHSH, LQKENI. There are 15 residues in the CDR3. V was clipped by 2 bases and J by 5 bases; unmatched bases: 4. The CDR3 DNA reads as TGTGCCAGCTCACCAGGCCAGGGGGCGACCGGGGAGCTGTTTTTT. This encodes CASSPGQGATGELFF.

This sequence joins TRBV7-2 and TRBJ1-2, with a tentative D call TRBD1 (5 bases). The V end was cut by 0 bases, the J end by 8 bases, with 25 bases between. CDR3 length equals 18 residues. Germline lookup yields CDR1 SGHTA and CDR2 FQGNSA. The CDR3 nucleotides are TGTGCCAGCAGCTTAGCCCGAGGGGCCGGGGGAGATGTCGTCGGCTACACCTTC. Translation gives CASSLARGAGGDVVGYTF. Full variable domain (remainder filled in from reference TRBV7-2 and TRBJ1-2): GAGVSQSPSNKVTEKGKDVELRCDPISGHTALYWYRQSLGQGLEFLIYFQGNSAPDKSGLPSDRFSAERTGGSVSTLTIQRTQQEDSAVYLCASSLARGAGGDVVGYTFGSGTRLTVV.

The V and J genes are TRBV18 and TRBJ1-5; 7 nucleotides line up with TRBD1. V was clipped by 2 bases and J by 7 bases; unmatched bases: 5. There are 14 residues in the CDR3. CDR1 and CDR2 from the germline V gene are KGHSH and LQKENI. The CDR3, as DNA: TGTGCCAGCTCACCAGGGACAGCTGGCCAGCCCCAGCATTTT. Its protein product is CASSPGTAGQPQHF.

CDR3 amino acids: CAISDRTTTNEKLFF. CDR3 DNA sequence: TGTGCCATCAGTGACCGGACAACAACTAATGAAAAACTGTTTTTT. The chain recombines TRBV10-3 with TRBJ1-4; a weak D match, TRBD1 (5 bases). This CDR3 comprises 15 residues. The V and J ends lost 3 bases and 0 bases respectively, with 8 bases between them. In germline, CDR1 is ENHRY, CDR2 SYGVKD.

V gene TRBV29-1 combines with J gene TRBJ1-1; the match to TRBD1 covers 7 bases. Germline CDR1 reads SQVTM; CDR2 reads ANQGSEA. This CDR3 has 13 amino acids. Trimming removed 4 bases from V and 2 bases from J; junction bases left unmatched: 4. The CDR3 region has the DNA TGCAGCGTTGCGGGACAGTTTAACACTGAAGCTTTCTTT. Amino acid sequence: CSVAGQFNTEAFF.

V and J are TRBV7-8 and TRBJ1-2; 7 bases are a match to TRBD1. V gave up 3 bases and J gave up 2 bases; unmatched junction bases: 15. The CDR3 is 18 residues long. Looked up from germline, CDR1 is SGHVS and CDR2 is FQNEAQ. The CDR3 DNA reads TGTGCCAGCAGCTTTTCCGGTTCAGGGGGTGACTCCAACTATGGCTACACCTTC. Translating it yields CASSFSGSGGDSNYGYTF. The full variable domain, rest sourced from reference TRBV7-8 and TRBJ1-2, is GAGVSQSPRYKVAKRGQDVALRCDPISGHVSLFWYQQALGQGPEFLTYFQNEAQLDKSGLPSDRFFAERPEGSVSTLKIQRTQQEDSAVYLCASSFSGSGGDSNYGYTFGSGTRLTVV.

The chain joins TRBV5-4 to TRBJ2-3; TRBD1 aligns across 8 bases. Trimming took 4 bases from V and 7 from J; bases not matched to a gene: 17. The CDR3 is made up of 17 amino acids. Germline CDR1 is SGHNT and CDR2 is YYREEE (reference sequence). CDR3 region: CASSIAAGGVGGNTQYF. CDR3 DNA sequence: TGTGCCAGCAGCATTGCGGCAGGGGGCGTGGGTGGCAATACGCAGTATTTT.

J is TRBJ1-5 and V is TRBV18; TRBD1 agrees at 7 bases. The J segment lost 2 bases and the V segment lost 3 bases, leaving 7 bases of the junction unmatched. Per germline, CDR1 KGHSH and CDR2 LQKENI. The CDR3 covers 16 residues. CDR3 loop: CASSPSTGAGNQPQHF. The CDR3 DNA is TGTGCCAGCTCACCCTCTACAGGGGCCGGCAATCAGCCCCAGCATTTT.

This chain joins TRBV7-8 and TRBJ1-2; D gene unclear. Germline V gives CDR1 SGHVS, CDR2 FQNEAQ. CDR3 size: 17 residues. The V end was cut by 2 bases, the J end by 0 bases, with 16 bases between. The DNA for the CDR3 is TGTGCCAGCAGCTTATTCAAGCGCGCGGCTTCTAACTATGGCTACACCTTC. Translated, it gives CASSLFKRAASNYGYTF.

The V and J genes are TRBV29-1 and TRBJ2-5, with 7 positions matching TRBD2. The germline V gene encodes CDR1 SQVTM and CDR2 ANQGSEA. The CDR3 sequence is 13 residues long. J gave up 5 bases and V 6 bases, and 9 bases lay outside the gene matches. The CDR3 DNA reads TGCAGCGTAGTAGCGGGTAACGGGGAGACCCAGTACTTC. Translating it yields CSVVAGNGETQYF.

The rearrangement links TRBV29-1 to TRBJ2-4; 10 bases fit TRBD1. This CDR3 comprises 14 residues. The germline CDR1 and CDR2 sequences are SQVTM and ANQGSEA. V dropped 6 bases and J dropped 3; count of bases not matched to a gene: 5. The CDR3 DNA reads TGCAGCGTAGGACAGGGGGATGACAAAAACATTCAGTACTTC. Residues: CSVGQGDDKNIQYF. Full variable domain (rest looked up from reference TRBV29-1 and TRBJ2-4): SAVISQKPSRDICQRGTSLTIQCQVDSQVTMMFWYRQQPGQSLTLIATANQGSEATYESGFVIDKFPISRPNLTFSTLTVSNMSPEDSSIYLCSVGQGDDKNIQYFGAGTRLSVL.

V usage is TRBV11-3 and J usage is TRBJ1-2; 7 nucleotides match TRBD1. The CDR3 contains 17 residues. Per germline, CDR1 SGHNT and CDR2 YENEEA. V lost 0 bases and J lost 0; bases outside the gene matches: 7. CDR3 sequence reads: CASSLDPGQASNYGYTF. Written as DNA, the CDR3 is TGTGCCAGCAGCTTAGATCCCGGACAGGCCTCTAACTATGGCTACACCTTC.

The chain uses TRBV28 and TRBJ1-5; 8 positions agree with TRBD1. Germline CDR1 is MDHEN and CDR2 is SYDVKM. The CDR3 loop spans 13 amino acids. V was clipped by 10 bases and J by 6 bases; unmatched bases: 8. The CDR3 DNA reads TGTGCCACCGACAGGGGCCTGGTTCAGCCCCAGCATTTT. Encoded protein: CATDRGLVQPQHF.

The chain couples TRBV28 to TRBJ1-6, with D possibly matching TRBD1 (5 bases). CDR1 and CDR2 from the germline V gene are MDHEN and SYDVKM. V lost 5 bases and J lost 9, with 23 bases in between. The CDR3 consists of 17 residues. CDR3 coding DNA: TGTGCCAGCAGTAGAGGCGGGACCCCCCGCAGAGGTTCACCCCTCCACTTT. This translates into CASSRGGTPRRGSPLHF.